Listed here is a single T cell receptor (beta chain). The antigen is unknown. V was pared by 3 bases and J by 3 bases, with 11 bases between. This CDR3 region has 14 residues. Germline CDR1 is GTSNPN and CDR2 is SVGIG (reference sequence). MiXCR was run by TCRdb on the RACE reads, yielding one entry per CDR3 protein. The sample carries roughly 84,000 distinct CDR3 sequences, about 10% recorded once. The source of the sample is a study of human T cells and chemical hapten exposure. In the study overall: A patient group, mainly female, showed alopecia areata, totalis or universalis.

Described time point: patch test 2, 6 weeks after DPC sensitization. Treatment indicated: therapeutic diphenylcyclopropenone sensitization with weekly scalp DPC. Study-level findings and limits: Expanded TCRs formed significantly more large CDR3 similarity clusters than controls. Higher patch test scores went with higher counts of PT1 expanded TCRs.

The specimen was whole blood, collected in connection with sensitization to the hapten diphenylcyclopropenone (DPC). This rearrangement joins TRBV30 to TRBJ2-2, with D unclear. The TCR comes from a woman aged 45-59 years with alopecia areata. Some clones in this sample may be carry-over from other donors' samples. The CDR3 region is CAWRLREDTGELFF. The CDR3 nucleotides are TGTGCCTGGAGGTTGCGAGAGGACACCGGGGAGCTGTTTTTT.